These 10 T cell receptor beta chains originate from one sample sequenced in a study of control samples from healthy donors and cancer patients. Here immunoSEQ multiplex PCR was the method, and the copy in TCRdb shows in-frame clones only, minus some. The table records over 150,000 clones, 90% to 95% of them present only once. Sequenced: PBMCs. The receptors stem from a man in his 60s with colorectal cancer.

The chain links TRBV27 to TRBJ2-2; TRBD2 matches at 7 bases. The CDR3 has 15 amino acids. Germline-derived CDR1 and CDR2 are MNHEY and SMNVEV (reference sequence). After removal of 6 bases from V and 2 bases from J, the junction contained 6 bases not matched to a gene. In nucleotides, the CDR3 is TGTGCCAGCAGATCCGGGACTATCAACACCGGGGAGCTGTTTTTT. Residues: CASRSGTINTGELFF.

V usage is TRBV27 and J usage is TRBJ1-5; TRBD1 aligns across 9 bases. V lost 5 bases, J lost 4 bases, and 9 bases stayed unmatched. CDR1 and CDR2 (germline): MNHEY, SMNVEV (reference sequence). This CDR3 spans 16 amino acids. The CDR3 is CASSRDRGKGNQPQHF. The CDR3 DNA is TGTGCCAGCAGTAGAGACAGGGGGAAAGGTAATCAGCCCCAGCATTTT.

The rearrangement links TRBV7-9 to TRBJ2-3; 15 bases fit TRBD2. The CDR3 runs to 16 residues. The germline V gene has CDR1 SEHNR and CDR2 FQNEAQ (reference sequence). The trim removed 4 bases at V and 6 bases at J, leaving 5 bases unmatched. The CDR3 DNA reads as TGTGCCAGCAGCTCGGGACTAGCGGGGGGATTGGATACGCAGTATTTT. Protein: CASSSGLAGGLDTQYF.

This chain connects TRBV19 to TRBJ2-1, with D possibly called TRBD1 or TRBD2 (5 bases each). Per germline, CDR1 LNHDA and CDR2 SQIVND (reference sequence). This CDR3 spans 14 amino acids. With 7 bases removed from V and 0 bases from J, the gap between germline ends came to 10 bases. The CDR3 sequence: CASMGTTSYNEQFF. The CDR3 DNA is TGTGCCAGTATGGGGACCACCTCCTACAATGAGCAGTTCTTC.

This chain links TRBV11-2 with TRBJ2-5; 7 bases are a match to TRBD2. Germline CDR1 is SGHAT and CDR2 is FQNNGV. The trim removed 3 bases at V and 5 bases at J, leaving 6 bases unmatched. There are 14 residues in the CDR3. CDR3 bases: TGTGCCAGCAGCTTGAGCGGGGCCCGGGAGACCCAGTACTTC. Amino acid sequence: CASSLSGARETQYF.

This clone occurred once. The chain couples TRBV5-8 to TRBJ1-2; weak D call: TRBD1 (5 bases). V was shortened by 0 bases and J by 4 bases, with 16 bases between the two germline ends. Germline CDR1 and CDR2: SGHTS and YDEGEE. The CDR3 loop spans 16 amino acids. CDR3 residues: CASSLGPQEGSYGYTF. CDR3 in DNA: TGTGCCAGCAGCTTGGGACCACAGGAAGGGAGCTATGGCTACACCTTC.

In this sample, this clone turned up once. The J gene is TRBJ1-1, the V gene TRBV5-1; no reliable D call. V lost 0 bases, J lost 5 bases, and 11 bases lay in between. This CDR3 comprises 14 residues. Germline V lookup: CDR1 SGHRS, CDR2 YFSETQ. CDR3 protein: CASSLGPPATEAFF. CDR3 coding DNA: TGCGCCAGCAGCTTGGGCCCGCCGGCGACTGAAGCTTTCTTT.

This sequence joins TRBV7-6 and TRBJ2-3; unclear D gene. The V gene lost 1 base and the J gene lost 4 bases, with 3 bases spanning the gap. The CDR3 is 12 residues long. Germline values: CDR1 SGHVS, CDR2 FNYEAQ. The CDR3 reads CASSLESDTQYF. CDR3 DNA: TGTGCCAGCAGCTTAGAGTCAGATACGCAGTATTTT.

V gene TRBV5-1 combines with J gene TRBJ2-6; TRBD1 aligns across 8 bases. CDR3 size: 18 residues. Germline CDR1 reads SGHRS; CDR2 reads YFSETQ. The V and J ends lost 2 bases and 0 bases, in that order; junction bases with no gene match: 7. CDR3 in amino acids: CASSFPGQVYSGANVLTF. The CDR3 DNA follows: TGCGCCAGCAGCTTCCCGGGACAGGTTTACTCTGGGGCCAACGTCCTGACTTTC.

The rearrangement uses TRBV6-5 and TRBJ2-7; perhaps D is TRBD1 or TRBD2 (5 bases each). The CDR3 spans 12 residues. From germline, CDR1 is MNHEY and CDR2 SVGAGI. V was clipped by 6 bases and J by 6 bases, with 12 bases between them. The CDR3 loop reads CASSRPGAEQYF. The CDR3 DNA sequence: TGTGCCAGCAGCCGGCCCGGGGCCGAGCAGTACTTC.